Following are 2 T cell receptor beta chains from one sample sequenced in a study of CD8+ T cells in alopecia areata. Reverse transcribed after extraction, RNA yielded cDNA as the sequencing template. Repertoires were generated with immunoSEQ multiplex PCR, while TCRdb's copy carries only in-frame clones and drops some. The data show fewer than 110,000 clones, less than 70% seen once. The specimen sequenced was CD4+ T cells sorted from blood. All receptors derive from a human donor in good health.

The V call is TRBV25-1, the J call TRBJ1-5, with 7 bases fitting TRBD1. V lost 4 bases and J lost 1; bases outside the gene matches: 4. Looked up from germline, CDR1 is MGHDK and CDR2 is SYGVNS. CDR3 length: 15 amino acids. The CDR3 DNA follows: TGTGCCAGCAGTGTTACAGGGGAAAGCAATCAGCCCCAGCATTTT. Translation gives CASSVTGESNQPQHF.

The rearrangement joins TRBV5-1 to TRBJ1-1; D gene uncertain. V was trimmed by 2 bases and J by 4 bases, leaving 9 bases between them. Germline lookup yields CDR1 SGHRS and CDR2 YFSETQ. This CDR3 has 13 residues. CDR3 nucleotide sequence: TGCGCCAGCAGCTTTGATGGGGTCACTGAAGCTTTCTTT. Translation: CASSFDGVTEAFF.